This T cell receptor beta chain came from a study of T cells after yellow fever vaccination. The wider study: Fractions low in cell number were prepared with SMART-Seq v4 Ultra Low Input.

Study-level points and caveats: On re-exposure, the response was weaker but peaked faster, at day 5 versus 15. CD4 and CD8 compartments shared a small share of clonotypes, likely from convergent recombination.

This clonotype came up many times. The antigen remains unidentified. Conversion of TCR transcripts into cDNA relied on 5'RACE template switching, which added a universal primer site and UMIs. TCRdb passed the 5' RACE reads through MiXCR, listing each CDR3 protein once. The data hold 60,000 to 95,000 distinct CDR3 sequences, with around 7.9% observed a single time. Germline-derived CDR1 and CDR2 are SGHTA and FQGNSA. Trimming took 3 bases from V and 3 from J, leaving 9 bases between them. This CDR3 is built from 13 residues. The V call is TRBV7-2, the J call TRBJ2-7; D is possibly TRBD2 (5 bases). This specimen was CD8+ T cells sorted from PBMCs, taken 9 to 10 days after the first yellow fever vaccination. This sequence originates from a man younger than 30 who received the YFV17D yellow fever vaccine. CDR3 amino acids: CASSFGVIYEQYV. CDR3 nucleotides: TGTGCCAGCAGCTTCGGGGTGATCTACGAGCAGTACGTC.